This T cell receptor (delta chain) originates from a study of γδ T cells in repeated Plasmodium falciparum infection. Study in general: Four controlled malaria infections with P. falciparum NF54 spanned about 640 days. Some Malian samples span acute malaria episodes; others come from no-transmission periods.

Overall study results and limits: Repeated controlled infections reportedly drove waves of new clonotype selection in Vdelta2-negative, mostly Vdelta1+, gammadelta repertoires.

The CDR3 runs to 19 residues. Germline V gene data show CDR1 as TSWWSYY and CDR2 as QGS. J lost 3 bases, V lost 5 bases, and 18 bases had no gene match. Both TRG and TRD chains were sequenced from each sorted sample. TCRdb re-called the multiplex PCR reads through CATT. The sample has more than 70,000 delta-chain clones; 0.9% to 1% are singletons. Vgamma9/Vdelta2+ and Vdelta2-negative gammadelta T cells were flow-sorted from PBMC for bulk sequencing. In regard to this clone: As yet, its antigen is unknown. TCRdb's entry gives the protein of a much larger clone, which mismatches this DNA's translation at residue 14, likely from a read error; the protein reported here is translated from the DNA.

This chain joins TRDV1 and TRDJ1; 10 nucleotides match TRDD3. The J gene comes from matching the DNA to germline here; TCRdb lacks it. The TCR sequence derives from a pool of human donors (malaria-infected and uninfected, not separated). The sequenced material came from gamma-delta T cells from blood. CDR3 loop: CALGLRLHYWGINADKLIF. The CDR3 DNA is TGTGCTCTTGGGTTACGACTTCACTACTGGGGGATCAACGCCGATAAACTCATCTTT.